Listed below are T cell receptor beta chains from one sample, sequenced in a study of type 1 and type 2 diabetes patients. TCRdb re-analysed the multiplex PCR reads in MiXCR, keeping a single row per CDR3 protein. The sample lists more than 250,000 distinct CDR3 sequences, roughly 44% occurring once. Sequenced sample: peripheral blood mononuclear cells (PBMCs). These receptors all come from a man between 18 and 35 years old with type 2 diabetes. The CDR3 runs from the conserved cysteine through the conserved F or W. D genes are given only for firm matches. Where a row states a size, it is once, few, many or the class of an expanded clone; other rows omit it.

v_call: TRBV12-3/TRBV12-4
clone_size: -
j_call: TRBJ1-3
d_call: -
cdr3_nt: TGTGCCAGCAGTCCCCGGGGGGACTTCGGAAACACCATATATTTT
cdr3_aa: CASSPRGDFGNTIYF

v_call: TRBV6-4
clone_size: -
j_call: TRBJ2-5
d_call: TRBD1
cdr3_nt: TGTGCCAGCAGTGAGCACACAGGGGAGAGAGAGACCCAGTACTTC
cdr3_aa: CASSEHTGERETQYF

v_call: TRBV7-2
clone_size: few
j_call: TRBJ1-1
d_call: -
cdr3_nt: TGTGCCAGCAAGGTTGACATGAACACTGAAGCTTTCTTT
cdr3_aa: CASKVDMNTEAFF

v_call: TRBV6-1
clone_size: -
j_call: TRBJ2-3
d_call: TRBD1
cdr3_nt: TGTGCCAGCAGTGGGACAGGGGCGCTCACAGATACGCAGTATTTT
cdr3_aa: CASSGTGALTDTQYF

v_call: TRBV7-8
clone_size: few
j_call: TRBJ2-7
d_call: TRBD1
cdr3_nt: TGTGCCAGCAGCCCCTCGGACAGGATTCTTGCCTACGAGCAGTACTTC
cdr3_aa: CASSPSDRILAYEQYF

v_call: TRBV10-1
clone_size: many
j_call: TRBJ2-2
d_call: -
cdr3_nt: TGCGCCAGCAGTGAGTTCGAGCGCACCGGGGAGCTGTTTTTT
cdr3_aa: CASSEFERTGELFF

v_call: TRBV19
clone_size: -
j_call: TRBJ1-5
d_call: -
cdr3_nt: TGTGCCAGTAGTATCAAAAGCTCCGGCCTGGGAGAGCAGCCCCAGCATTTT
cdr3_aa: CASSIKSSGLGEQPQHF

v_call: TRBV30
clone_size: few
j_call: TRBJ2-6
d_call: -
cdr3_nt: TGTGCCTGGAGTGGCACACCGGGACGGCCCGACTCTGGGGCCAACGTCCTGACTTTC
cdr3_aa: CAWSGTPGRPDSGANVLTF

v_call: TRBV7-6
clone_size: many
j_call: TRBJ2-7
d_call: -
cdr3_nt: TGTGCCAGCAGCTTAGAGGCAGGGAGACACTACGAGCAGTACTTC
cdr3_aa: CASSLEAGRHYEQYF

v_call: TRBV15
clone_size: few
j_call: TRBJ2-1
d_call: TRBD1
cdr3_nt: TGTGCCACCAGCAGAGAGGGGACAGGGGTGGGCAATGAGCAGTTCTTC
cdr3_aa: CATSREGTGVGNEQFF

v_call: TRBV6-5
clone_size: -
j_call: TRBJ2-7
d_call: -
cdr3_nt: TGTGCCAGCAGTCGGGGGTATCCCTACGAGCAGTACTTC
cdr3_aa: CASSRGYPYEQYF

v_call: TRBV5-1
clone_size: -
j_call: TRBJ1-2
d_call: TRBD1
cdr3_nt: TGCGCCAGCAGCTTGGGACAGGGAAGTTATGGCTACACCTTC
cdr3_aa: CASSLGQGSYGYTF

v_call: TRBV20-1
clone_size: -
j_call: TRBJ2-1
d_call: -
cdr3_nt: TGCAGTGCCATAGAGGCAGGCAGGGGTGGTAATGAGCAGTTCTTC
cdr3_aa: CSAIEAGRGGNEQFF

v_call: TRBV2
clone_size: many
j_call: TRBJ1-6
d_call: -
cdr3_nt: TGTGCCAGCAAGGTCCCTGAGGGGAATTCACCCCTCCACTTT
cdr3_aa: CASKVPEGNSPLHF

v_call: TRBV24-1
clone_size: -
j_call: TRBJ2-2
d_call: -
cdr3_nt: TGTGCCACCAGTGAGGGCAGCGGGGAGCTGTTTTTT
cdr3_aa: CATSEGSGELFF

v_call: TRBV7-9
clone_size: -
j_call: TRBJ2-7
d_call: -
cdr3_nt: TGTGCCAGCAGCTCCGCACGTAAGGAGCAGTACTTC
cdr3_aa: CASSSARKEQYF

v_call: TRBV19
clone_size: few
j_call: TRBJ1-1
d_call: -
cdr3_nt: TGTGCCAGTAGTATAGCACCCGGGAATGGAGCTTTCTTT
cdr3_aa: CASSIAPGNGAFF

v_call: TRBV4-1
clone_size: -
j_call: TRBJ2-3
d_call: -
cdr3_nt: TGCGCCAGCAGCCAAGAGGGTGGGAAATTTTCAGATACGCAGTATTTT
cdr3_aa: CASSQEGGKFSDTQYF

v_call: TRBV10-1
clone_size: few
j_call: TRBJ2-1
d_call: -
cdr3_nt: TGCGCCAGCAGTGAGACTAGGTACAATGAGCAGTTCTTC
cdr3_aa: CASSETRYNEQFF

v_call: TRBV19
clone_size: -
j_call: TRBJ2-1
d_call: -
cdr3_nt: TGTGCCAGTAGTGTTACGTCCGGGCCTTCACTGGAGCAGTTCTTC
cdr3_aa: CASSVTSGPSLEQFF

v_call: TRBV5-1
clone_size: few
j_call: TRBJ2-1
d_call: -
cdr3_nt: TGCGCCAGCAGCTCCGACAGCGCATCCTACAATGAGCAGTTCTTC
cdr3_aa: CASSSDSASYNEQFF

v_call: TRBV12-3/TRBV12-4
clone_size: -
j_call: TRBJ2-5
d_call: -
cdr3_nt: TGTGCCAGCAGTTTCGGTATCGTGGAGACCCAGTACTTC
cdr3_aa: CASSFGIVETQYF

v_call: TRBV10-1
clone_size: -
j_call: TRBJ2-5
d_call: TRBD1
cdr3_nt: TGCGCCAGCAGCTTAGGACAGGCCTTAGGGGAGACCCAGTACTTC
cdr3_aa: CASSLGQALGETQYF